This record covers a single TCR beta chain. Its specificity is unknown. This sample is drawn from a study of PD-1 blockade in classical Hodgkin lymphoma. Whole-study findings and limits: Newly diagnosed patients had baseline TCR diversity that was reportedly lower than that of healthy donors. What drove the repertoire differences, possibly disease activity or prior therapy, has not been defined.

The J segment lost 3 bases and the V segment lost 2 bases, leaving 4 bases of the junction unmatched. The CDR3 extends over 16 amino acids. CDR1 SGHRS and CDR2 YFSETQ come from the germline V gene. Time point meaning: newly diagnosed, previously untreated cHL patient sample. PBMCs from patients with newly diagnosed, untreated classical Hodgkin lymphoma served as a comparison group for the relapsed/refractory trial patients. Only in-frame clones appear in the TCRdb table, and some are missing; sequencing was by immunoSEQ multiplex PCR. The sample has some 70,000 clones, 93% seen once. The source of this sequence is a human donor with classical Hodgkin lymphoma. This chain connects TRBV5-1 to TRBJ2-2; 10 nucleotides match TRBD2. The source material was peripheral blood mononuclear cells (PBMCs). The CDR3 sequence: CASSFLAGAYTGELFF. CDR3 in DNA: TGCGCCAGCAGCTTCCTAGCGGGGGCCTACACCGGGGAGCTGTTTTTT. Full variable domain (remainder filled in from reference TRBV5-1 and TRBJ2-2): KAGVTQTPRYLIKTRGQQVTLSCSPISGHRSVSWYQQTPGQGLQFLFEYFSETQRNKGNFPGRFSGRQFSNSRSEMNVSTLELGDSALYLCASSFLAGAYTGELFFGEGSRLTVL.